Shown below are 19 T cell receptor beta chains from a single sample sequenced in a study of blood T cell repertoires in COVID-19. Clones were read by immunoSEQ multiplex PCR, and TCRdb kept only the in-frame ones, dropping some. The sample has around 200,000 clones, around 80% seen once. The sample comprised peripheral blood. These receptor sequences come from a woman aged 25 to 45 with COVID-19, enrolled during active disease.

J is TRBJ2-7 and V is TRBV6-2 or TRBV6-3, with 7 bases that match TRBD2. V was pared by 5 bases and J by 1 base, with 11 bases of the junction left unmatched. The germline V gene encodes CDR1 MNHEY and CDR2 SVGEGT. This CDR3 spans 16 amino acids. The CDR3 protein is CASSNLAERPSYEQYF. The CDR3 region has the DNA TGTGCCAGCAGTAATCTAGCGGAGAGGCCTTCCTACGAGCAGTACTTC.

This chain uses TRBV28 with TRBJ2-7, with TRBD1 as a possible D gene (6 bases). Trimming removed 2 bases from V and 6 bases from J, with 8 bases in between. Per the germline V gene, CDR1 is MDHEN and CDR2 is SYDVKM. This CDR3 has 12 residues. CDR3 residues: CASSLQGSEQYF. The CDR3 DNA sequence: TGTGCCAGCAGTTTACAGGGGTCCGAGCAGTACTTC.

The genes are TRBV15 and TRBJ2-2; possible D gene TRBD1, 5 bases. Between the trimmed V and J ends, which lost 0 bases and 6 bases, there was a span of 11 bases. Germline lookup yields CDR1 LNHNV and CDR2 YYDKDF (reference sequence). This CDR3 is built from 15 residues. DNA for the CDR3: TGTGCCACCAGCAGAGAAGCAGGGTATGCCGGGGAGCTGTTTTTT. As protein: CATSREAGYAGELFF.

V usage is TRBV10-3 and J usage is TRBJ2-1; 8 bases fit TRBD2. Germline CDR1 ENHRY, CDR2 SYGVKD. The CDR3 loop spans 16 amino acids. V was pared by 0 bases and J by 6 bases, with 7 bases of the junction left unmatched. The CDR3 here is CAISESLAGHLNEQFF. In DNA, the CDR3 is TGTGCCATCAGTGAGTCGTTAGCGGGGCACCTCAATGAGCAGTTCTTC.

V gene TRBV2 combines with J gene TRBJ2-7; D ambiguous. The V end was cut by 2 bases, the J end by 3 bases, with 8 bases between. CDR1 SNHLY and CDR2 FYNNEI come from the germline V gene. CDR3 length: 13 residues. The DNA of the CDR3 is TGTGCCAGCAGTGAAACAGTAAGCTACGAGCAGTACTTC. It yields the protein CASSETVSYEQYF.

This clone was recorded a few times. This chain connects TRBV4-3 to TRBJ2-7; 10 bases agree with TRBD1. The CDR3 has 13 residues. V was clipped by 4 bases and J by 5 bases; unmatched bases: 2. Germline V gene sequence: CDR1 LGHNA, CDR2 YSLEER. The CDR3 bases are TGCGCCAGCAGCCTGGACAGGGGGAACGAGCAGTACTTC. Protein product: CASSLDRGNEQYF.

This chain's CDR3 is CASSFESRLNNEQFF. The CDR3 DNA sequence: TGCGCCAGCAGCTTTGAGTCTAGGCTGAACAATGAGCAGTTCTTC. The V call is TRBV5-1, the J call TRBJ2-1; D unclear. The CDR3 is 15 amino acids. Trimming took 2 bases from V and 5 from J, leaving 14 bases between them. Looked up from germline, CDR1 is SGHRS and CDR2 is YFSETQ.

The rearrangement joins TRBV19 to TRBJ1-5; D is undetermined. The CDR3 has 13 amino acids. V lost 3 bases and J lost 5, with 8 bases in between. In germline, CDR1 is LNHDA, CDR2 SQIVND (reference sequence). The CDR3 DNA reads TGTGCCAGTAGTATTCAGTTGTATCAGCCCCAGCATTTT. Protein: CASSIQLYQPQHF.

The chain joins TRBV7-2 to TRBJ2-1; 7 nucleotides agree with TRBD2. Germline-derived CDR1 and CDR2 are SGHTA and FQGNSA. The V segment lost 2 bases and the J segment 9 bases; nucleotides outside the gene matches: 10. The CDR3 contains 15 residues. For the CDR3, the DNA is TGTGCCAGCAGCTTATGGTGGGGGGGAGAGGGTGAGCAGTTCTTC. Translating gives CASSLWWGGEGEQFF.

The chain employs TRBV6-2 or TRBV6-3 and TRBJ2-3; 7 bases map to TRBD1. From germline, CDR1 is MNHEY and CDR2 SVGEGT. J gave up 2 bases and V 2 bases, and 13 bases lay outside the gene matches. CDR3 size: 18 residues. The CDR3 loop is CASSYPAPGQRFTDTQYF. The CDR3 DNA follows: TGTGCCAGCAGTTACCCCGCCCCGGGACAGCGATTCACAGATACGCAGTATTTT.

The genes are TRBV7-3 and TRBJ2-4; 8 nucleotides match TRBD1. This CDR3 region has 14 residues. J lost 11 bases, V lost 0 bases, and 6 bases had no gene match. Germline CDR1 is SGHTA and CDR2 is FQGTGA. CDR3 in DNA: TGTGCCAGCAGCTTAACAGCAGGGGGCGGCCTTCAGTACTTC. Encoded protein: CASSLTAGGGLQYF.

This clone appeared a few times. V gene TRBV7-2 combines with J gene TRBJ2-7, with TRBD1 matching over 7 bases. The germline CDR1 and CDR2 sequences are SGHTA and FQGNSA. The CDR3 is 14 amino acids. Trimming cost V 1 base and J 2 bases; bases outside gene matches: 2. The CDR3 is CASSLEDRPYEQYF. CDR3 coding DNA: TGTGCCAGCAGCTTAGAGGACAGGCCCTACGAGCAGTACTTC.

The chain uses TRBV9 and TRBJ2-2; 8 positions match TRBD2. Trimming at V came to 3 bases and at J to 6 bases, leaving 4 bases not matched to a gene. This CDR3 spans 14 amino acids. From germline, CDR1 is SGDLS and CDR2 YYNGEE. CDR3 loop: CASSAGLEPGELFF. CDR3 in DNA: TGTGCCAGCAGCGCGGGACTAGAACCCGGGGAGCTGTTTTTT. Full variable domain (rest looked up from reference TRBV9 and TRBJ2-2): DSGVTQTPKHLITATGQRVTLRCSPRSGDLSVYWYQQSLDQGLQFLIQYYNGEERAKGNILERFSAQQFPDLHSELNLSSLELGDSALYFCASSAGLEPGELFFGEGSRLTVL.

CDR3 in amino acids: CASSLTGGTEAFF. CDR3 DNA: TGTGCCAGCAGCCTCACAGGGGGGACTGAAGCTTTCTTT. The V and J genes are TRBV3-1 (or the pseudogene TRBV3-2) and TRBJ1-1; 8 nucleotides line up with TRBD1. The CDR3 totals 13 residues. Germline V gene data show CDR1 as LGHDT and CDR2 as YNNKEL (reference sequence). V lost 4 bases to trimming and J lost 5 bases; unmatched junction nucleotides: 3.

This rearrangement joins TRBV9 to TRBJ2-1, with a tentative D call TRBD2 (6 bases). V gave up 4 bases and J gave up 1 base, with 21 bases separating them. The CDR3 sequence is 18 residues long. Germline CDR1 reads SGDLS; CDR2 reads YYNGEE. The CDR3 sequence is CASSPRPGGVVSYNEQFF. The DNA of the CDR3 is TGTGCCAGCAGCCCCCGGCCAGGCGGGGTCGTTTCCTACAATGAGCAGTTCTTC.

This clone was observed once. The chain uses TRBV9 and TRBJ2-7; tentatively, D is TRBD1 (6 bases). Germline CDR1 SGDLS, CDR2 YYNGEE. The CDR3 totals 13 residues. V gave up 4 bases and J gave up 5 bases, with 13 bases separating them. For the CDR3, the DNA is TGTGCCAGCAGCACCCGACAGGAAGACGAGCAGTACTTC. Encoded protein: CASSTRQEDEQYF.

The CDR3 bases are TGTGCCAGCAGTTTAATAAGAGGGCCGGCCTACGAGCAGTACTTC. It translates to CASSLIRGPAYEQYF. The genes are TRBV27 and TRBJ2-7; D perhaps matches TRBD2 (5 bases). The CDR3 totals 15 residues. Per the germline V gene, CDR1 is MNHEY and CDR2 is SMNVEV (reference sequence). Trimming cost V 2 bases and J 2 bases, with 13 bases left between them.

The CDR3 nucleotides are TGCGCCAGCAGCCAAGATCCCCGGGGGGCCTACAATGAGCAGTTCTTC. As protein: CASSQDPRGAYNEQFF. V usage is TRBV4-3 and J usage is TRBJ2-1; 7 nucleotides align to TRBD2. Looked up from germline, CDR1 is LGHNA and CDR2 is YSLEER. The CDR3 has 16 residues. Trimming cost V 0 bases and J 2 bases; bases outside gene matches: 4.

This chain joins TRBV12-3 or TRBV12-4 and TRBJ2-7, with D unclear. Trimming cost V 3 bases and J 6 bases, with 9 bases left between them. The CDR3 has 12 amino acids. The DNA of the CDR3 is TGTGCCAGCAGTTTTTGGTCGGGCGAGCAGTACTTC. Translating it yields CASSFWSGEQYF.